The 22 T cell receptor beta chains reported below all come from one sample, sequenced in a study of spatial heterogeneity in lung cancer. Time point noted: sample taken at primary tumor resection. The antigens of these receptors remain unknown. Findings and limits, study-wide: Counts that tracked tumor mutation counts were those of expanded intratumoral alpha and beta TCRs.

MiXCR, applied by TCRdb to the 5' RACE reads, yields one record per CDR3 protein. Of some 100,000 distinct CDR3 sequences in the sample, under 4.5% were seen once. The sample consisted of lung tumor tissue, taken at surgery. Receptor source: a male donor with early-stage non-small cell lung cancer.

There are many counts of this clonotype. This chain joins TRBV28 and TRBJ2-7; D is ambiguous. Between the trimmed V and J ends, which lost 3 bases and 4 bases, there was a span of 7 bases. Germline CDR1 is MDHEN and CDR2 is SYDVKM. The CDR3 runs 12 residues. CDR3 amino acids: CASSFVAYEQYF. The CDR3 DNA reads TGTGCCAGCAGTTTCGTCGCGTACGAGCAGTACTTC. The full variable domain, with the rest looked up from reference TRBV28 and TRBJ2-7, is DVKVTQSSRYLVKRTGEKVFLECVQDMDHENMFWYRQDPGLGLRLIYFSYDVKMKEKGDIPEGYSVSREKKERFSLILESASTNQTSMYLCASSFVAYEQYFGPGTRLTVT.

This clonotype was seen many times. This CDR3 reads CSASMPGANYGYTF. The DNA for the CDR3 is TGCAGTGCTAGTATGCCGGGGGCGAACTATGGCTACACCTTC. The chain combines TRBV20-1 with TRBJ1-2, with D maybe TRBD1 (6 bases). There are 14 residues in the CDR3. Germline V gene lookup returns CDR1 DFQATT and CDR2 SNEGSKA (reference sequence). Trimming took 3 bases from V and 2 from J, leaving 13 bases between them.

CDR3 DNA sequence: TGTGCCAGCAGTGACTCGGGTACAGACTACTACGAGCAGTACTTC. Encoded protein: CASSDSGTDYYEQYF. The chain has TRBV6-4 and TRBJ2-7; a possible D gene is TRBD2 (5 bases). Trimming removed 0 bases from V and 3 bases from J, with 12 bases in between. Germline CDR1 MRHNA, CDR2 SNTAGT. CDR3 length: 15 amino acids.

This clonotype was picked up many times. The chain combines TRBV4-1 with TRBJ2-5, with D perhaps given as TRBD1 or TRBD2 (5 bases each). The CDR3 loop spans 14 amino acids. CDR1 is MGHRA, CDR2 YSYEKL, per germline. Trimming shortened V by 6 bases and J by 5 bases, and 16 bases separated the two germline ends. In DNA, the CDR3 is TGCGCCAGCAGTCGGACCCTGGGGACGGAGACCCAGTACTTC. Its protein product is CASSRTLGTETQYF.

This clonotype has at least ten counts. CDR3 protein: CASKRSRFMAYEQYF. The CDR3 DNA reads TGTGCCAGCAAAAGGAGCCGGTTTATGGCCTACGAGCAGTACTTC. This chain joins TRBV6-1 and TRBJ2-7; D gene uncertain. Trimming stripped 7 bases from V and 2 bases from J, with 18 bases between. The CDR3 runs 15 residues. Germline V lookup: CDR1 MNHNS, CDR2 SASEGT.

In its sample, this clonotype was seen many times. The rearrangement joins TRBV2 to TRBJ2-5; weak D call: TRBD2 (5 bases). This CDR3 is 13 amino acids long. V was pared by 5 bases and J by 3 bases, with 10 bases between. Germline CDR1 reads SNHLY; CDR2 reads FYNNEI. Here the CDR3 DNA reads TGTGCCAGCAGTACTAGGACGGAAGAGACCCAGTACTTC. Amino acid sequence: CASSTRTEETQYF. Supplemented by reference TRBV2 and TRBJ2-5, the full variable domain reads EPEVTQTPSHQVTQMGQEVILRCVPISNHLYFYWYRQILGQKVEFLVSFYNNEISEKSEIFDDQFSVERPDGSNFTLKIRSTKLEDSAMYFCASSTRTEETQYFGPGTRLLVL.

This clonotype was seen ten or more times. The CDR3 reads CASSSLGEQYF. The CDR3 DNA reads as TGTGCCAGCAGTTCCCTAGGGGAGCAGTACTTC. The rearrangement links TRBV6-6 to TRBJ2-7; no clear D gene. CDR3 length: 11 residues. V lost 4 bases to trimming and J lost 7 bases, with 8 bases between them. Germline V lookup: CDR1 MNHNY, CDR2 SVGAGI (reference sequence).

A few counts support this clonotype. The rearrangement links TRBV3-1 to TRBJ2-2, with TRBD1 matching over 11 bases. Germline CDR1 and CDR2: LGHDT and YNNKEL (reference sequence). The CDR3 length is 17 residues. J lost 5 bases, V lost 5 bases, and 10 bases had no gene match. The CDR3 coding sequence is TGTGCCAGCAGCACAAACCTCGGACAGGGGGCAACCGGGGAGCTGTTTTTT. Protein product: CASSTNLGQGATGELFF.

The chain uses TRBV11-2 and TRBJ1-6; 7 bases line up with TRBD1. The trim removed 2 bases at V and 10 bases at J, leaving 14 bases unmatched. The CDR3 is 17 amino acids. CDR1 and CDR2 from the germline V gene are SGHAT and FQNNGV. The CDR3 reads CASSLRAGGSNGSPLHF. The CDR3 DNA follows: TGTGCCAGCAGCTTAAGGGCAGGGGGATCGAACGGCTCACCCCTCCACTTT.

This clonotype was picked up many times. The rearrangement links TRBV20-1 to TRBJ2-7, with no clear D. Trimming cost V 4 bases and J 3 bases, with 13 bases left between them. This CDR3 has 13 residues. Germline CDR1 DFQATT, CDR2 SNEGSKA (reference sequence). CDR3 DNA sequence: TGCAGTGCTACAAGGATGGGCCACTACGAGCAGTACTTC. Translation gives CSATRMGHYEQYF.

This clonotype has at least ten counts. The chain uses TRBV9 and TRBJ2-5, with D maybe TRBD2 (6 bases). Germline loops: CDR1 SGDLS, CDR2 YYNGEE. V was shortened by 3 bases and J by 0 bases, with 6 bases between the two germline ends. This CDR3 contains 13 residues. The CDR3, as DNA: TGTGCCAGCAGCGCGGGAGACCAAGAGACCCAGTACTTC. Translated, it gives CASSAGDQETQYF.

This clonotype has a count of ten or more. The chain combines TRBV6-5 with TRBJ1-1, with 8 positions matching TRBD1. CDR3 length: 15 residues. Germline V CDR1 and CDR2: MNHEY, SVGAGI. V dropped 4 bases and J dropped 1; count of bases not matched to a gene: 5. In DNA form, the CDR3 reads TGTGCCAGCAGTTTCACCGGGACAGGGAACACTGAAGCTTTCTTT. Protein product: CASSFTGTGNTEAFF.

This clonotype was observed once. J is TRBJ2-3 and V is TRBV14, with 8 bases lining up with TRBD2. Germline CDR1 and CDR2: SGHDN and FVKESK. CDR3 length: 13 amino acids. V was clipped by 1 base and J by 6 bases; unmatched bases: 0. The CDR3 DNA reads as TGTGCCAGCAGCCAAGGACTAGCGGATACGCAGTATTTT. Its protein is CASSQGLADTQYF.

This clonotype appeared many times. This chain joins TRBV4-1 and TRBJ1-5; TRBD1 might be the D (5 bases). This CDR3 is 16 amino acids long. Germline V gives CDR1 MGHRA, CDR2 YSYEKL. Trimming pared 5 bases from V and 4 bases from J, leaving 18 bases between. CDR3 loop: CASSANRGKGNQPQHF. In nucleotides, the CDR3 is TGCGCCAGCAGCGCTAACCGGGGAAAGGGGAATCAGCCCCAGCATTTT.

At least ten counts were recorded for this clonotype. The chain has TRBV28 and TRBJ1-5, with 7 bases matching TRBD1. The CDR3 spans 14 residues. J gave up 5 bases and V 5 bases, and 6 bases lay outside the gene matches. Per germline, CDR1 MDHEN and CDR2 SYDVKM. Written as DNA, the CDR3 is TGTGCCAGCAGTCCACGGGACAGCCATCAGCCCCAGCATTTT. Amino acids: CASSPRDSHQPQHF. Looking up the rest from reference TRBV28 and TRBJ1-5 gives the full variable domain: DVKVTQSSRYLVKRTGEKVFLECVQDMDHENMFWYRQDPGLGLRLIYFSYDVKMKEKGDIPEGYSVSREKKERFSLILESASTNQTSMYLCASSPRDSHQPQHFGDGTRLSIL.

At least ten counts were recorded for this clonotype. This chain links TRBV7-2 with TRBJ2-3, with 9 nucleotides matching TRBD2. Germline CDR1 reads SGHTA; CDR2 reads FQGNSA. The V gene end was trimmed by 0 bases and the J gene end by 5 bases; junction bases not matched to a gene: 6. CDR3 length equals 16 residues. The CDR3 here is CASSLASGSEVDTQYF. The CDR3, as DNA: TGTGCCAGCAGCTTAGCTAGCGGGAGTGAAGTAGATACGCAGTATTTT.

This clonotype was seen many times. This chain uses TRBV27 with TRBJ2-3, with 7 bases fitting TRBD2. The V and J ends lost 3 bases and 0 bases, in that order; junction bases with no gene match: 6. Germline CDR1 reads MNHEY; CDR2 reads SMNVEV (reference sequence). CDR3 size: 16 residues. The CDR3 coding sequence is TGTGCCAGCAGTTTTTACGAAGCGGGAAGCACAGATACGCAGTATTTT. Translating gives CASSFYEAGSTDTQYF.

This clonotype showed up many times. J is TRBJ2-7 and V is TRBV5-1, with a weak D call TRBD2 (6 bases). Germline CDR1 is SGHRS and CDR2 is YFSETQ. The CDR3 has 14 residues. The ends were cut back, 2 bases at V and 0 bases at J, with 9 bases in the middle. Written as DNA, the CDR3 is TGCGCCAGCAGCTTCCGCGGGGCCTCCTACGAGCAGTACTTC. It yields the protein CASSFRGASYEQYF.

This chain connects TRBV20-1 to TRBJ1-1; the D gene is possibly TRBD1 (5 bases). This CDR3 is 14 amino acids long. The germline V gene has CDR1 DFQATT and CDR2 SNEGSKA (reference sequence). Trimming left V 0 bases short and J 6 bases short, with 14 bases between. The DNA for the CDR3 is TGCAGTGCTAGAGACGGGACCATTAGCTCTGAAGCTTTCTTT. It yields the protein CSARDGTISSEAFF.

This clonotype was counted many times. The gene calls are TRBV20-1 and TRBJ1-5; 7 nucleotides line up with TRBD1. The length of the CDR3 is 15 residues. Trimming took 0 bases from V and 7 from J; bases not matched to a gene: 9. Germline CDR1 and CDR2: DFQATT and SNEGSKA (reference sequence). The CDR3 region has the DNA TGCAGTGCTAGAGATCCCGACAGGGACGGCCAGCCCCAGCATTTT. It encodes CSARDPDRDGQPQHF.

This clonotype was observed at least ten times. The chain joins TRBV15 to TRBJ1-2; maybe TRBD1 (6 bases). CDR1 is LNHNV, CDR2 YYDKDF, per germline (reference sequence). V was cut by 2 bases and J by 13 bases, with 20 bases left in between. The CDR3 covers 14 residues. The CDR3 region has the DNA TGTGCCACCAGCAGACCCGACGGACAGTTTAGCGCCACCTTC. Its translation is CATSRPDGQFSATF.

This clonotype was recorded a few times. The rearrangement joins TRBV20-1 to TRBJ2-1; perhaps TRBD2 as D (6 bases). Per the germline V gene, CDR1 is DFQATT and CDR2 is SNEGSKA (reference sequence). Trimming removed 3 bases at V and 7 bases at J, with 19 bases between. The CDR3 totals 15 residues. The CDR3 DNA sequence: TGCAGTGCTAGGAATATGGCGGGAAGGGGAAATGAGCAGTTCTTC. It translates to CSARNMAGRGNEQFF.